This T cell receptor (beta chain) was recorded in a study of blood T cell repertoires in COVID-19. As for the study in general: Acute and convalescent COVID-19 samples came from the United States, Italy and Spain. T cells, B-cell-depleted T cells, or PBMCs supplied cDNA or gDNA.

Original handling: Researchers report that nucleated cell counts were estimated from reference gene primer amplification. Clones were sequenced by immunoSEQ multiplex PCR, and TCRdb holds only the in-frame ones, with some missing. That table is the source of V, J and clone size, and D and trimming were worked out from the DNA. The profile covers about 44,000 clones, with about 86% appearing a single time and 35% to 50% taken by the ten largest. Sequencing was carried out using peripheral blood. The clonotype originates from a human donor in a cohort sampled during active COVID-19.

The DNA for the CDR3 is TGCAGCGTTGCGGGACAGGGGGATGGAGAGCAGTACTTC. It encodes CSVAGQGDGEQYF. This chain joins TRBV29-1 and TRBJ2-7, with 11 bases matching TRBD1. Germline V lookup: CDR1 SQVTM, CDR2 ANQGSEA. J gave up 7 bases and V 4 bases, and 6 bases lay outside the gene matches. This CDR3 is 13 amino acids long.